Following are 23 T cell receptor beta chains from one sample sequenced in a study of T cell responses to AZD1222 COVID-19 vaccine. Sequencing was performed with immunoSEQ multiplex PCR; in TCRdb, only in-frame clones are kept and a portion is missing. The sample has approximately 90,000 clones, 90% seen once; the top ten hold roughly 8.1%. The sample in question was peripheral blood, obtained on day 0 of AZD1222 vaccination. The receptors shown here come from an adult in good health.

V and J are TRBV3-1 (or the pseudogene TRBV3-2) and TRBJ1-3; 8 bases map to TRBD1. V shed 5 bases and J 3 bases; nucleotides not matched to a gene: 9. CDR1 LGHDT and CDR2 YNNKEL come from the germline V gene (reference sequence). CDR3 length: 16 residues. The CDR3 spells CASSYAGTGVGNTIYF. DNA for the CDR3: TGTGCCAGCAGCTATGCCGGGACAGGAGTTGGAAACACCATATATTTT.

V and J are TRBV11-1 and TRBJ2-3; 7 bases agree with TRBD2. Germline V gene lookup returns CDR1 SGHAT and CDR2 FQDESV (reference sequence). V lost 5 bases to trimming and J lost 1 base; unmatched junction nucleotides: 9. The CDR3 loop spans 16 amino acids. The CDR3 reads CASSPIERGGTDTQYF. CDR3 nucleotide sequence: TGTGCCAGCAGCCCGATAGAGCGGGGTGGCACAGATACGCAGTATTTT.

This chain uses TRBV19 with TRBJ1-5; 7 positions agree with TRBD1. V lost 6 bases, J lost 0 bases, and 14 bases stayed unmatched. Germline V gene data show CDR1 as LNHDA and CDR2 as SQIVND (reference sequence). The CDR3 totals 18 residues. CDR3 loop: CASRKGATMGYSNQPQHF. CDR3 DNA sequence: TGTGCCAGTAGGAAGGGGGCCACAATGGGATATAGCAATCAGCCCCAGCATTTT. The full variable domain, in which reference TRBV19 and TRBJ1-5 provide the parts outside the CDR3, is DGGITQSPKYLFRKEGQNVTLSCEQNLNHDAMYWYRQDPGQGLRLIYYSQIVNDFQKGDIAEGYSVSREKKESFPLTVTSAQKNPTAFYLCASRKGATMGYSNQPQHFGDGTRLSIL.

V usage is TRBV14 and J usage is TRBJ2-2; D is unresolved. Germline V gene data show CDR1 as SGHDN and CDR2 as FVKESK. This CDR3 comprises 12 residues. V dropped 2 bases and J dropped 5 bases, with 3 bases sitting between them. CDR3 nucleotides: TGTGCCAGCAGCCAACAAACCGGGGAGCTGTTTTTT. It encodes CASSQQTGELFF. Based on the CDR3 plus reference TRBV14 and TRBJ2-2, the full variable domain is EAGVTQFPSHSVIEKGQTVTLRCDPISGHDNLYWYRRVMGKEIKFLLHFVKESKQDESGMPNNRFLAERTGGTYSTLKVQPAELEDSGVYFCASSQQTGELFFGEGSRLTVL.

About this clone itself: The junction shows a germline mismatch at one end, possibly a read error. The chain carries TRBV7-7 and TRBJ2-1; perhaps TRBD2 as D (6 bases). The germline gives CDR1 SSHAT, CDR2 FNYEAQ (reference sequence). The CDR3 length is 15 residues. DNA of the CDR3: TGTGCTAGCAGCTTAGAGGGCCTACTAGCCAGTGAGCAGTTCTTC. Its translation: CASSLEGLLASEQFF.

The chain carries TRBV3-1 (or the pseudogene TRBV3-2) and TRBJ2-7, with D unclear. The V gene lost 6 bases and the J gene lost 0 bases, with 6 bases spanning the gap. CDR1 is LGHDT, CDR2 YNNKEL, per germline (reference sequence). The CDR3 runs 12 residues. The CDR3 protein is CASSWSSYEQYF. DNA for the CDR3: TGTGCCAGCAGTTGGAGCTCCTACGAGCAGTACTTC.

V is TRBV9 and J is TRBJ1-2, with D uncertain. This CDR3 spans 14 amino acids. The germline V gene has CDR1 SGDLS and CDR2 YYNGEE. V was clipped by 0 bases and J by 4 bases, with 10 bases between them. The CDR3 nucleotides read TGTGCCAGCAGCGTAGGGACGGAGGTCTATGGCTACACCTTC. Encoded protein: CASSVGTEVYGYTF.

The V and J genes are TRBV7-8 and TRBJ2-1, with TRBD2 matching over 8 bases. The CDR3 totals 16 residues. CDR1 is SGHVS and CDR2 is FQNEAQ in the germline V gene. J was trimmed by 0 bases and V by 5 bases; bases with no gene match: 6. The chain's CDR3 is CASSAGAGVSYNEQFF. The DNA of the CDR3 is TGTGCCAGCAGCGCAGGAGCGGGGGTCTCCTACAATGAGCAGTTCTTC.

The chain joins TRBV2 to TRBJ2-1; 11 bases map to TRBD1. V was clipped by 4 bases and J by 9 bases; unmatched bases: 5. This CDR3 region has 14 residues. Germline CDR1 reads SNHLY; CDR2 reads FYNNEI. CDR3 sequence reads: CASSAGQGAGEQFF. CDR3 DNA: TGTGCCAGCAGTGCTGGACAGGGGGCGGGTGAGCAGTTCTTC.

The CDR3 here is CASSQDRGAPRVATNEKLFF. The CDR3 DNA follows: TGCGCCAGCAGCCAAGATCGGGGTGCTCCCAGGGTTGCAACTAATGAAAAACTGTTTTTT. This chain links TRBV4-1 with TRBJ1-4; weak D call: TRBD1 (5 bases). V dropped 0 bases and J dropped 0 bases, with 20 bases sitting between them. Germline V gene data show CDR1 as MGHRA and CDR2 as YSYEKL. CDR3 length: 20 amino acids.

The chain is built from TRBV18 and TRBJ1-2, with no clear D. Germline V CDR1 and CDR2: KGHSH, LQKENI. Trimming pared 6 bases from V and 3 bases from J, leaving 11 bases between. This CDR3 has 13 residues. The CDR3, as DNA: TGTGCCAGCTCTTTCTCTGGGGACTATGGCTACACCTTC. Amino acid sequence: CASSFSGDYGYTF.

The chain links TRBV30 to TRBJ1-5; D is perhaps TRBD1 (5 bases). This CDR3 region has 13 residues. V dropped 0 bases and J dropped 7 bases, with 10 bases sitting between them. Germline V gives CDR1 GTSNPN, CDR2 SVGIG (reference sequence). The CDR3 protein is CAWSVRGNQPQHF. CDR3 coding DNA: TGTGCCTGGAGTGTACGGGGGAACCAGCCCCAGCATTTT.

V gene TRBV5-1 combines with J gene TRBJ1-4, with D unclear. V gave up 4 bases and J gave up 3 bases, with 13 bases separating them. The CDR3 consists of 15 residues. The germline CDR1 and CDR2 sequences are SGHRS and YFSETQ. This CDR3 is CASSHMKGSNEKLFF. CDR3 bases: TGCGCCAGCAGCCATATGAAGGGATCTAATGAAAAACTGTTTTTT.

This chain links TRBV11-2 with TRBJ1-5; TRBD1 might be the D (5 bases). Germline loops: CDR1 SGHAT, CDR2 FQNNGV. Trimming cost V 4 bases and J 2 bases, with 12 bases left between them. This CDR3 is 15 amino acids long. The CDR3 bases are TGTGCCAGCAGCTCCGAGCTACAGGGCAATCAGCCCCAGCATTTT. Translating gives CASSSELQGNQPQHF.

This clone appeared once. The chain employs TRBV27 and TRBJ2-5; TRBD1 matches 9 bases. CDR1 is MNHEY and CDR2 is SMNVEV in the germline V gene (reference sequence). The CDR3 loop spans 14 amino acids. The trim removed 4 bases at V and 5 bases at J, leaving 5 bases unmatched. The CDR3 protein is CASSSGQGRETQYF. CDR3 coding DNA: TGTGCCAGCAGTTCGGGACAGGGTCGGGAGACCCAGTACTTC.

This rearrangement joins TRBV6-5 to TRBJ2-5, with D unclear. V gave up 5 bases and J gave up 1 base, with 2 bases separating them. Germline V gives CDR1 MNHEY, CDR2 SVGAGI. CDR3 length: 11 amino acids. The CDR3 protein is CASSLQETQYF. The CDR3 bases are TGTGCCAGCAGTCTCCAAGAGACCCAGTACTTC.

The rearrangement uses TRBV5-4 and TRBJ2-1; D remains unclear. Trimming pared 2 bases from V and 9 bases from J, leaving 6 bases between. This CDR3 contains 11 residues. Germline V gene lookup returns CDR1 SGHNT and CDR2 YYREEE (reference sequence). CDR3 region: CASSFSREQFF. The CDR3 nucleotides read TGTGCCAGCAGCTTCTCCCGTGAGCAGTTCTTC.

The chain joins TRBV7-8 to TRBJ2-7; D is unclear. The CDR3 has 11 amino acids. Per the germline V gene, CDR1 is SGHVS and CDR2 is FQNEAQ. Trimming cost V 1 base and J 5 bases, with 3 bases left between them. The chain's CDR3 is CASSLENEQYF. CDR3 DNA: TGTGCCAGCAGCTTAGAAAACGAGCAGTACTTC.

The chain employs TRBV7-2 and TRBJ1-2; tentative D call: TRBD1 (5 bases). V shed 7 bases and J shed 8 bases, with 20 bases lying between them. The CDR3 loop spans 14 amino acids. Germline loops: CDR1 SGHTA, CDR2 FQGNSA. Written as DNA, the CDR3 is TGTGCCAGCAACTCGGGACGAGTTGGATGGGGCTACACCTTC. It specifies CASNSGRVGWGYTF. Full variable domain (remainder filled in from reference TRBV7-2 and TRBJ1-2): GAGVSQSPSNKVTEKGKDVELRCDPISGHTALYWYRQSLGQGLEFLIYFQGNSAPDKSGLPSDRFSAERTGGSVSTLTIQRTQQEDSAVYLCASNSGRVGWGYTFGSGTRLTVV.

The CDR3 reads CAETGGSYEQYF. The CDR3 DNA reads as TGTGCCGAGACAGGGGGGTCCTACGAGCAGTACTTC. The J gene is TRBJ2-7, the V gene TRBV7-2; TRBD1 agrees at 9 bases. The CDR3 has 12 amino acids. The germline CDR1 and CDR2 sequences are SGHTA and FQGNSA. Trimming took 11 bases from V and 1 from J; bases not matched to a gene: 3.

The chain is built from TRBV19 and TRBJ2-2; D is unclear. Deletions cut 7 bases from V and 3 bases from J, with 18 bases between. The CDR3 contains 16 residues. The V gene's germline CDR1 is LNHDA and CDR2 SQIVND (reference sequence). CDR3 sequence reads: CASNPQTSEDTGELFF. In DNA form, the CDR3 reads TGTGCCAGTAATCCACAGACGAGTGAGGACACCGGGGAGCTGTTTTTT.

This sequence joins TRBV6-6 and TRBJ2-2, with D perhaps TRBD1 (5 bases). Germline CDR1 and CDR2: MNHNY and SVGAGI (reference sequence). This CDR3 region has 12 residues. V lost 6 bases and J 5 bases, leaving 7 bases between the germline ends. CDR3 nucleotides: TGTGCCAGCAGGCGACAGACCGGGGAGCTGTTTTTT. Amino acids: CASRRQTGELFF.

V and J are TRBV27 and TRBJ2-7; D gene ambiguous. Germline V lookup: CDR1 MNHEY, CDR2 SMNVEV (reference sequence). This CDR3 is built from 13 residues. V was pared by 6 bases and J by 0 bases, with 9 bases between. In DNA, the CDR3 is TGTGCCAGCAGCCCTAAGAGCTCCTACGAGCAGTACTTC. Its protein is CASSPKSSYEQYF.